Sequencing of this T cell receptor beta chain was carried out in a study of CD8 T cells in ankylosing spondylitis. This clonotype was observed many times. The target antigen is unknown. Germline V gene lookup returns CDR1 SEHNR and CDR2 FQNEAQ (reference sequence). This CDR3 region has 14 residues. Trimming left V 5 bases short and J 6 bases short, with 14 bases between. One entry per CDR3 protein, called by TCRdb with MiXCR from the 5' RACE reads. The sample holds around 210,000 distinct CDR3 sequences, around 8% seen once. Points from the study as a whole: A CD8+ phenotype characterized the disease-linked clones, which were relatively rare in peripheral blood. Significantly higher representation of disease-linked clones was reported for matched ankylosing spondylitis synovial fluid.

The source of this sequence is a female donor with ankylosing spondylitis or in good health (not recorded which). This sequence joins TRBV7-9 and TRBJ2-1, with D perhaps matching TRBD1 or TRBD2 (5 bases each). The specimen sequenced was blood, either unsorted or a sorted T cell fraction (not recorded which). In DNA, the CDR3 is TGTGCCAGCAGCCCATATAGTGGGGGCAATGAGCAGTTCTTC. This gives the protein CASSPYSGGNEQFF.